The entry below gives a single T cell receptor (beta chain) sequence along with its context. Its target is unknown. The library was made from cDNA and included unique molecular identifiers. TCRdb re-called the PCR reads with MiXCR, one entry per CDR3 protein. The sample has a few hundred thousand distinct CDR3 sequences, around 40% seen once; the top ten hold 12%. This sample was taken from a study of post-analysis software for immune sequencing data. The study's findings and limits: The study found TRBV5-6, TRBV5-1 and TRBV20-1 among about 5 TRBV segments more frequent in patients than controls.

The germline V gene has CDR1 SGHTA and CDR2 FQGNSA. The CDR3 contains 14 residues. This clonotype was obtained from a girl aged 10-17 years with multiple sclerosis. The sample was blood. This chain joins TRBV7-2 and TRBJ2-4; D is uncertain. The assigned J gene may be wrong: the sequence end matches TRBJ2-7 better. The CDR3 DNA reads TGTGCCAGCAGCTTAGCTGGGTACACGTACGAGCAGTACTTC. It codes for CASSLAGYTYEQYF.